These T cell receptor beta chains were read from a single sample in a study of blood T cell repertoires in COVID-19. Profiling relied on immunoSEQ multiplex PCR, and the TCRdb table lists in-frame clones only, not all of them. The table includes under 250,000 clones, around 80% detected once. Input material: peripheral blood. These receptors originate from a woman between 65 and 79 years old with acute or convalescent COVID-19. Both conserved end residues are part of each CDR3. A D gene is named only where the DNA matches it firmly. For some rows the clone size is stated as once, few or many, or as a class when expanded; others skip it.

V	D	J	size	CDR3	DNA
TRBV28	.	TRBJ2-7	few	CASLSSSYEQYF	TGTGCCAGCTTGAGTTCTTCCTACGAGCAGTACTTC
TRBV10-3	.	TRBJ1-4	.	CAISEEYEKLFF	TGTGCCATCAGCGAGGAGTATGAAAAACTGTTTTTT
TRBV28	.	TRBJ1-4	.	CASSSRDTWGEKLFF	TGTGCCAGCAGTTCAAGGGACACCTGGGGAGAAAAACTGTTTTTT
TRBV4-2	.	TRBJ1-4	.	CASSQIGTLGEKLFF	TGTGCCAGCAGCCAAATCGGGACTCTTGGCGAAAAACTGTTTTTT
TRBV27	TRBD2	TRBJ2-3	few	CASSSTRTSGRMQYF	TGTGCCAGCAGTTCCACCCGGACTAGCGGGAGAATGCAGTATTTT
TRBV28	.	TRBJ1-5	.	CASSLDNNQPQHF	TGTGCCAGCAGTCTCGACAACAATCAGCCCCAGCATTTT
TRBV18	TRBD1	TRBJ2-7	.	CASSPLGTGAREQYF	TGTGCCAGCTCACCTCTCGGGACAGGGGCCCGCGAGCAGTACTTC
TRBV30	TRBD1	TRBJ1-1	.	CAWGQVSTEAFF	TGTGCCTGGGGACAGGTTAGCACTGAAGCTTTCTTT
TRBV14	TRBD2	TRBJ2-7	.	CASSQAPGGPDEQYF	TGTGCCAGCAGCCAAGCTCCGGGAGGGCCTGACGAGCAGTACTTC
TRBV7-2	.	TRBJ2-7	once	CASSPSAGPYEQYF	TGTGCCAGCAGCCCTAGCGCAGGGCCCTACGAGCAGTACTTC
TRBV5-1	TRBD1	TRBJ1-1	.	CASSLGSGQGMNTEAFF	TGCGCCAGCAGCCTGGGATCGGGACAGGGCATGAACACTGAAGCTTTCTTT
TRBV29-1	.	TRBJ1-2	.	CSVEAGFYGYTF	TGCAGCGTTGAAGCAGGGTTCTATGGCTACACCTTC
TRBV7-9	.	TRBJ1-1	.	CASSRQFLAAEAFF	TGTGCCAGCAGCCGACAGTTCCTGGCGGCTGAAGCTTTCTTT
TRBV10-3	TRBD2	TRBJ2-1	.	CAISVIGLADSYNEQFF	TGTGCCATCAGTGTAATTGGCCTAGCGGACTCCTACAATGAGCAGTTCTTC
TRBV20-1	TRBD2	TRBJ2-7	.	CSAGRDEQYF	TGCAGTGCAGGGAGGGACGAGCAGTACTTC
TRBV18	.	TRBJ1-1	few	CASSPEGSEAFF	TGTGCCAGCTCACCCGAGGGCTCTGAAGCTTTCTTT
TRBV29-1	TRBD2	TRBJ2-3	.	CSVAAGGTDTQYF	TGCAGCGTTGCAGCGGGAGGGACAGATACGCAGTATTTT
TRBV11-3	.	TRBJ2-5	.	CASSRTQQETQYF	TGTGCCAGCTCACGGACTCAACAAGAGACCCAGTACTTC
TRBV6-5	TRBD1	TRBJ2-3	.	CASINRGITDTQYF	TGTGCCAGCATTAACAGGGGAATCACAGATACGCAGTATTTT
TRBV9	.	TRBJ2-1	.	CASSVDVSASSYNEQFF	TGTGCCAGCAGCGTAGATGTCTCTGCGAGCTCCTACAATGAGCAGTTCTTC
TRBV7-4	.	TRBJ1-3	.	CASSSPAGNSGNTIYF	TGTGCCAGCAGCTCCCCCGCAGGCAACTCTGGAAACACCATATATTTT
TRBV5-5	.	TRBJ1-2	once	CASSLGQLSDYGYTF	TGTGCCAGCAGCTTGGGACAGTTAAGCGACTATGGCTACACCTTC
TRBV15	TRBD2	TRBJ2-1	.	CATSPNGGGSGRGYYNEQFF	TGTGCCACCAGCCCTAACGGGGGTGGGAGCGGGAGAGGCTACTACAATGAGCAGTTCTTC
TRBV5-4	.	TRBJ1-5	.	CASSLKGNSNQPQHF	TGTGCCAGCAGCTTGAAGGGGAATAGCAATCAGCCCCAGCATTTT
TRBV9	TRBD2	TRBJ2-2	.	CASKTGGANTGELFF	TGTGCCAGCAAGACGGGAGGAGCGAACACCGGGGAGCTGTTTTTT
TRBV18	.	TRBJ2-3	.	CASSPAVRTGRIPDTQYF	TGTGCCAGCTCACCAGCCGTCCGAACGGGAAGGATTCCAGATACGCAGTATTTT
TRBV27	TRBD2	TRBJ2-5	.	CASSFGTSGKETQYF	TGTGCCAGCAGTTTTGGTACTAGCGGTAAAGAGACCCAGTACTTC
TRBV6-5	.	TRBJ1-2	once	CASRPSVSDYGYTF	TGTGCCAGCAGACCTTCGGTTTCGGACTATGGCTACACCTTC
TRBV5-1	.	TRBJ1-6	.	CATRGLGRGSPLHF	TGCGCCACCAGGGGCTTGGGTCGTGGTTCACCCCTCCACTTT
TRBV30	.	TRBJ2-2	.	CAWSVLSGELFF	TGTGCCTGGAGTGTACTTTCCGGGGAGCTGTTTTTT
TRBV18	TRBD1	TRBJ1-5	.	CASSGAGGFDSNQPQHF	TGTGCCAGCTCAGGGGCAGGGGGTTTCGATAGCAATCAGCCCCAGCATTTT
TRBV27	.	TRBJ1-5	few	CASSLIGTLYSNQPQHF	TGTGCCAGCAGTTTAATTGGGACACTGTATAGCAATCAGCCCCAGCATTTT
TRBV6-5	TRBD1	TRBJ1-2	.	CAVMTGALNYGYTF	TGTGCCGTCATGACAGGGGCACTAAACTATGGCTACACCTTC
TRBV7-2	TRBD1	TRBJ1-1	.	CASSPRDRGSGTEAFF	TGTGCCAGCAGCCCCCGGGACAGGGGGTCGGGCACTGAAGCTTTCTTT
TRBV5-1	.	TRBJ2-7	.	CASSPYSDNSYEQYF	TGCGCCAGCAGCCCTTATAGTGACAACTCCTACGAGCAGTACTTC
TRBV21-1	.	TRBJ2-7	.	CASSTSGRRDEQYF	TGTGCCAGCAGCACTAGCGGGAGAAGGGACGAGCAGTACTTC
TRBV6-5	.	TRBJ1-1	.	CASSYSQTLNTEAFF	TGTGCCAGCAGTTACTCGCAGACTCTAAACACTGAAGCTTTCTTT
TRBV6-6	.	TRBJ2-2	.	CASSILAPGGELFF	TGTGCCAGCAGTATACTTGCTCCCGGCGGGGAGCTGTTTTTT
TRBV10-3	.	TRBJ1-5	few	CAISETGPNQPQHF	TGTGCCATCAGTGAAACAGGGCCCAATCAGCCCCAGCATTTT
TRBV27	TRBD1	TRBJ1-3	.	CASSLSGTGTGNTIYF	TGTGCCAGCAGTTTATCCGGGACAGGGACTGGAAACACCATATATTTT
TRBV7-2	TRBD2	TRBJ2-3	.	CASSSTSGSADTQYF	TGTGCCAGCAGCTCTACTAGCGGGAGCGCAGATACGCAGTATTTT
TRBV2	TRBD2	TRBJ2-7	.	CASREHGTSVPYEQYF	TGTGCCAGCAGGGAACACGGGACTAGCGTTCCCTACGAGCAGTACTTC
TRBV28	.	TRBJ2-5	.	CASSLQQAPLEGETQYF	TGTGCCAGCAGTTTACAGCAGGCCCCATTAGAGGGAGAGACCCAGTACTTC
TRBV5-1	TRBD1	TRBJ2-7	.	CASSSASGQGTYEQYF	TGCGCCAGCAGCTCGGCCTCGGGACAGGGAACCTACGAGCAGTACTTC
TRBV25-1	TRBD2	TRBJ2-1	.	CASSAREGPTNEQFF	TGTGCCAGCAGTGCGCGGGAGGGCCCAACCAATGAGCAGTTCTTC
TRBV5-1	TRBD1	TRBJ2-2	few	CASRTTGVNTGELFF	TGCGCCAGCAGGACTACAGGGGTGAACACCGGGGAGCTGTTTTTT
TRBV5-1	.	TRBJ2-5	.	CASSSRGETQYF	TGCGCCAGCAGCTCTCGGGGAGAGACCCAGTACTTC
TRBV3-1/TRBV3-2	.	TRBJ2-4	.	CASSQLTGLKNIQYF	TGTGCCAGCAGCCAACTAACAGGGCTCAAAAACATTCAGTACTTC
TRBV11-3	.	TRBJ1-1	.	CASSFSVNTEAFF	TGTGCCAGCAGCTTTTCTGTGAACACTGAAGCTTTCTTT
TRBV19	.	TRBJ2-2	.	CASSIGGGSMAGELFF	TGTGCCAGTAGTATAGGTGGAGGGAGCATGGCCGGGGAGCTGTTTTTT
TRBV27	.	TRBJ2-5	.	CASSLKGVQETQYF	TGTGCCAGCAGTTTGAAGGGGGTACAAGAGACCCAGTACTTC
TRBV9	.	TRBJ1-6	.	CASSPQTGPDSPLHF	TGTGCCAGCAGCCCTCAGACAGGACCAGATTCACCCCTCCACTTT
TRBV13	TRBD2	TRBJ2-4	.	CASSLGRGGSDIQYF	TGTGCCAGCAGCTTAGGCCGCGGGGGGTCGGACATTCAGTACTTC
TRBV28	TRBD1	TRBJ2-7	.	CASSPPRDRGLYEQYF	TGTGCCAGCAGTCCCCCCCGGGACAGGGGGCTCTACGAGCAGTACTTC
TRBV7-8	.	TRBJ1-1	.	CASSLAVGDTEAFF	TGTGCCAGCAGCTTAGCGGTGGGAGACACTGAAGCTTTCTTT